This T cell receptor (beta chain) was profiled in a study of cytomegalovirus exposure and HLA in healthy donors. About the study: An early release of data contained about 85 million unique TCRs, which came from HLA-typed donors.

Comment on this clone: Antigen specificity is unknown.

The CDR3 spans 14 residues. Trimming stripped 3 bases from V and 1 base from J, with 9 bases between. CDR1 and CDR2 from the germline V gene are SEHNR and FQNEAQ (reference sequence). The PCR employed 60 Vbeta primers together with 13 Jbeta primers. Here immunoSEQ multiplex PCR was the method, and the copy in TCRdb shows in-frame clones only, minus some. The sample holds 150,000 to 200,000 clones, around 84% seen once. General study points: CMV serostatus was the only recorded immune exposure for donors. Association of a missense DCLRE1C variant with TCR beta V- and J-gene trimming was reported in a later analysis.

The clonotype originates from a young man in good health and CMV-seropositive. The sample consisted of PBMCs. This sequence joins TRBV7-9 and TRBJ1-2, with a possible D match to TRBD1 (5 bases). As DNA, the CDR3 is TGTGCCAGCAGCTTTAAGGGGATTAACTATGGCTACACCTTC. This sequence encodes CASSFKGINYGYTF. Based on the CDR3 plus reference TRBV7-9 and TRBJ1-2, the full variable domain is DTGVSQNPRHKITKRGQNVTFRCDPISEHNRLYWYRQTLGQGPEFLTYFQNEAQLEKSRLLSDRFSAERPKGSFSTLEIQRTEQGDSAMYLCASSFKGINYGYTFGSGTRLTVV.